This T cell receptor beta chain emerged from a study of cytomegalovirus exposure and HLA in healthy donors. Turning to the study itself: A later analysis reported the 100 to 150 validation repertoires used the same platform as the 550 to 800 first-cohort repertoires.

This clone was found a few times. What it recognizes is unknown. The donors were part of the validation cohort, which consisted of roughly 120 subjects and was separate from the first cohort of several hundred subjects. Germline trimming cut 1 base from V and 5 bases from J; bases unmatched to any gene: 5. CDR3 length: 14 amino acids. Germline CDR1 SGHNT, CDR2 YYREEE (reference sequence). This table comes from immunoSEQ multiplex PCR, and its TCRdb copy is limited to in-frame clones, with some not included. The sample has about 79,000 clones, under 95% seen once; the top ten hold 3.6%. Overall study results and limits: Among TCR sequences, most were rare, though some public TCRs appeared in many donors. A list of 164 TCR beta chains associated with cytomegalovirus was given.

The receptor's source is a woman in her 30s in good health and CMV-seronegative. The specimen was PBMCs. The chain combines TRBV5-4 with TRBJ2-7; 8 positions agree with TRBD2. The CDR3 DNA is TGTGCCAGCAGCTTGAGCGGGAGTGGCAACGAGCAGTACTTC. Protein sequence: CASSLSGSGNEQYF.